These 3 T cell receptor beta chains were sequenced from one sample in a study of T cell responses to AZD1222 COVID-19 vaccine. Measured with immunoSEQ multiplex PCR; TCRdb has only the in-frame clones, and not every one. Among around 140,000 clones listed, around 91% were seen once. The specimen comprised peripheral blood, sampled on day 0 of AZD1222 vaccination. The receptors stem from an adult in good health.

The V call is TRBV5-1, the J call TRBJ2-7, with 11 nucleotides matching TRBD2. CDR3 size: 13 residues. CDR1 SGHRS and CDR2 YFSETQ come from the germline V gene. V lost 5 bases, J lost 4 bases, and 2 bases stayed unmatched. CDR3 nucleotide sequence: TGCGCCAGCAGGACTAGCGGGACGTACGAGCAGTACTTC. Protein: CASRTSGTYEQYF.

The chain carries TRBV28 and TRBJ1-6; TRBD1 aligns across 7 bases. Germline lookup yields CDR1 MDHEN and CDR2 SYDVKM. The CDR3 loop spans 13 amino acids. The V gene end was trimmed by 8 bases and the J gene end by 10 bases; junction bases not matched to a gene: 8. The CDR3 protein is CASRRDSLSPLHF. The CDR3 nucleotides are TGTGCCAGCCGCAGGGACAGCTTATCACCCCTCCACTTT.

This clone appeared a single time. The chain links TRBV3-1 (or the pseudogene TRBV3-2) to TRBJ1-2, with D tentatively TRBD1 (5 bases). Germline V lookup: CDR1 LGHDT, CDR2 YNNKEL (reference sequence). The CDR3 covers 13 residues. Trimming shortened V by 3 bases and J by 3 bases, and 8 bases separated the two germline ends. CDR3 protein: CASSQQGHYGYTF. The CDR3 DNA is TGTGCCAGCAGCCAGCAGGGACACTATGGCTACACCTTC.